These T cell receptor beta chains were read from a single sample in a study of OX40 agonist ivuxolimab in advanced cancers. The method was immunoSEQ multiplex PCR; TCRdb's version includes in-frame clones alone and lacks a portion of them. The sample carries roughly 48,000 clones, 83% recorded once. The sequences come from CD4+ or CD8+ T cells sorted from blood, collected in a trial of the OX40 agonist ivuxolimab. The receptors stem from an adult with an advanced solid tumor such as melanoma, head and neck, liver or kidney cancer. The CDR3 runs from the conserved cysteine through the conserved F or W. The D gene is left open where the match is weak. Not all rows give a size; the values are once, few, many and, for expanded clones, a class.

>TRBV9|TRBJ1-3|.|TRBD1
TGTGCCAGCAGCGTCTCCGGAGGGGGCGGTGGAAACACCATATATTTT
CASSVSGGGGGNTIYF
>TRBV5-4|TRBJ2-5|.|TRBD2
TGTGCCAGCAGCTTGCCGATAGCGGGGGTTAGGGAGACCCAGTACTTC
CASSLPIAGVRETQYF
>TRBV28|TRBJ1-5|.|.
TGTGCCAGCAGTTTTGGGGGGTCCCACAATCAGCCCCAGCATTTT
CASSFGGSHNQPQHF
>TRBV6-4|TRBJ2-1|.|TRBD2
TGTGCCAGCAGTGACTCGCGACTAGCGGGGCACAATGAGCAGTTCTTC
CASSDSRLAGHNEQFF
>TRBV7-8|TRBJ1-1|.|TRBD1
TGTGCCAGCAGCTTTTCAGGGGGACGGGGAAACACTGAAGCTTTCTTT
CASSFSGGRGNTEAFF
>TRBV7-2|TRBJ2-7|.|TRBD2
TGTGCCAGCAGCGTAAAGGCTAGCGGGGGGCCTGGCTACGAGCAGTACTTC
CASSVKASGGPGYEQYF
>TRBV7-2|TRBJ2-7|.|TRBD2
TGTGCCAGCAGCTCACCGGGACTAGCGGGGGGGTTTAGGAACGAGCAGTACTTC
CASSSPGLAGGFRNEQYF
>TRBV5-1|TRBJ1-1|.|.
TGCGCCAGCAGCTTGAGTGCGGCCATGAACACTGAAGCTTTCTTT
CASSLSAAMNTEAFF
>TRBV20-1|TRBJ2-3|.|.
TGCAGTGCTAGAGAGACAGATACGCAGTATTTT
CSARETDTQYF
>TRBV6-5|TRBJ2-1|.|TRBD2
TGTGCCAGCAGCCCTAGCGGGGGGCGGAATGAGCAGTTCTTC
CASSPSGGRNEQFF
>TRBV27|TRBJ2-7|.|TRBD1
TGTGCCAGCAGTTCTCCATACAGGGGTGGTTTGCAGTACTTC
CASSSPYRGGLQYF
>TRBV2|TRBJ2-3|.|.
TGTGCCAGCCTCTATCCAGGGGCCGATACGCAGTATTTT
CASLYPGADTQYF
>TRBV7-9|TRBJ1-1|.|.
TGTGCCAGCAGCCCACAGAATGAAGCTTTCTTT
CASSPQNEAFF
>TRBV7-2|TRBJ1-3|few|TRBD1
TGTGCCAGCAGCTTAGCGACAGGGGGTGGAAACACCATATATTTT
CASSLATGGGNTIYF
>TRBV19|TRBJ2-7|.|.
TGTGCCAGTAGTGCAAGCTGGGGTGCGGCCTACGAGCAGTACTTC
CASSASWGAAYEQYF
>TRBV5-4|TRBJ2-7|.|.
TGTGCCAGCAGCTCTAGGTGGGGATCGGGCTCCTACGAGCAGTACTTC
CASSSRWGSGSYEQYF
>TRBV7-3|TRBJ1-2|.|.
TGTGCCAGCAGCTTAACAGGGCCCTCGACTGGCTACACCTTC
CASSLTGPSTGYTF
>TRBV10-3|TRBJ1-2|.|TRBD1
TGTGCCATCTGGGACAGGGTAGAAGGCTACACCTTC
CAIWDRVEGYTF
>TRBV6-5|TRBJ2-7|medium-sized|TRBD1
TGTGCCAGCAGACCGGGACAGGGGTTCTACGAGCAGTACTTC
CASRPGQGFYEQYF
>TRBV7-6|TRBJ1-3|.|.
TGTGCCAGCAGCTTATCACAGAGCTCTGGAAACACCATATATTTT
CASSLSQSSGNTIYF